The 5 T cell receptor beta chains below come from one sample, sequenced in a study of T cell clonotyping in hematopoietic cell transplantation (dated by TCRdb to the early 2020s). The sample's time point label, in plain terms: 30 days after allo-HCT. Receptor libraries were prepared by the immunoSEQ multiplex PCR assay. The clones in this table, taken by TCRdb from immuneACCESS, are in-frame only. Not every clone is retained; where verified, under half of the shortfall comes from an unresolved V gene, and the cause of the rest is unknown. In this sample the table shows roughly 13,000 clones, 94% of which occur a single time. In total, the top ten clones hold 4% to 5.5% of the sample. Sample: PBMCs, taken 30 days after allogeneic stem cell transplant. The receptor set was obtained from a male patient aged 55 to 69 who had an allogeneic stem cell transplant from an unrelated donor, so the T cells may come from the graft donor. Some clones in this sample may be carry-over from other donors' samples.

The genes are TRBV5-6 and TRBJ1-2, with D maybe TRBD1 (6 bases). CDR3 length equals 14 residues. Germline V gene data show CDR1 as SGHDT and CDR2 as YYEEEE. V was shortened by 6 bases and J by 0 bases, with 12 bases between the two germline ends. CDR3 loop: CASTEDSPNYGYTF. The CDR3 DNA follows: TGTGCCAGCACCGAGGACAGCCCTAACTATGGCTACACCTTC.

The chain links TRBV19 to TRBJ1-2; 9 nucleotides match TRBD1. Germline CDR1 reads LNHDA; CDR2 reads SQIVND (reference sequence). This CDR3 is 16 amino acids long. J gave up 5 bases and V 5 bases, and 12 bases lay outside the gene matches. This CDR3 reads CASSGKGGQGRYGYTF. CDR3 coding DNA: TGTGCCAGTAGTGGCAAAGGGGGACAGGGAAGATATGGCTACACCTTC.

V is TRBV9 and J is TRBJ2-7; D assignment may be TRBD1 or TRBD2 (5 bases each). The V end lost 3 bases, the J end lost 6 bases, and 13 bases lay between the germline ends. Germline values: CDR1 SGDLS, CDR2 YYNGEE. This CDR3 comprises 13 residues. The CDR3 region is CASSAWGRGEQYF. The CDR3 nucleotides are TGTGCCAGCAGCGCTTGGGGACGGGGCGAGCAGTACTTC.

The rearrangement links TRBV7-9 to TRBJ2-5; D is possibly TRBD1 (6 bases). Trimming shortened V by 5 bases and J by 5 bases, and 15 bases separated the two germline ends. The CDR3 covers 14 residues. The germline gives CDR1 SEHNR, CDR2 FQNEAQ (reference sequence). CDR3: CASSPYTGYETQYF. The CDR3 DNA follows: TGTGCCAGCAGCCCATACACAGGGTACGAGACCCAGTACTTC.

The chain recombines TRBV27 with TRBJ2-7; D is ambiguous. V was trimmed by 2 bases and J by 2 bases, leaving 10 bases between them. Per the germline V gene, CDR1 is MNHEY and CDR2 is SMNVEV (reference sequence). CDR3 length: 14 amino acids. The CDR3 sequence: CASSLGGQTYEQYF. The CDR3 coding sequence is TGTGCCAGCAGTTTAGGTGGCCAGACCTACGAGCAGTACTTC.